This is a list of T cell receptor beta chains from one sample in a study of shared clonotypes between healthy human individuals. Data came from immunoSEQ multiplex PCR; TCRdb stores just in-frame clones and leaves some out. In the table there are approximately 2,000,000 clones, around 92% of which are singletons. Sequencing input: naive CD4+ T cells from PBMCs. The origin of the receptors is a man younger than 35 in good health. Some clones in this sample may be carry-over from other donors' samples. Each CDR3 is given with its conserved first and last residue. A D gene is named only where the DNA matches it firmly. Expanded clones are given a class, and other clones once, few, many or no size at all.

>once|TRBJ2-7|.|TRBV2
TGTGCCATTGAGCCGGGACTTAGTCGGCACGAGCAGTACTTC
CAIEPGLSRHEQYF
>.|TRBJ1-3|.|TRBV7-9
TGTGCCAGCAGCTTGAGTGGGTCTGGAAACACCATATATTTT
CASSLSGSGNTIYF
>once|TRBJ1-4|.|TRBV5-1
TGCGCCAGCAGCTCATCAGGGGCAACTAATGAAAAACTGTTTTTT
CASSSSGATNEKLFF
>.|TRBJ2-5|.|TRBV15
TGTGCCACCAGCAGAGATTGGACACTACAAGAGACCCAGTACTTC
CATSRDWTLQETQYF
>.|TRBJ2-7|TRBD1|TRBV20-1
TGCAGTGCTCAGGGGGCAGCCGAGCAGTACTTC
CSAQGAAEQYF
>.|TRBJ1-4|.|TRBV20-1
TGCAGTGCCCAGGCCAATGAAAAACTGTTTTTT
CSAQANEKLFF
>.|TRBJ2-2|.|TRBV7-9
TGTGCCAGCAGCTGGAGTGTGGGTTTTGGCACCGGGGAGCTGTTTTTT
CASSWSVGFGTGELFF
>.|TRBJ2-4|TRBD2|TRBV7-2
TGTGCCAGCAGCCCTACTTCGGGGGGAGACGGCATTCAGTACTTC
CASSPTSGGDGIQYF
>.|TRBJ2-3|TRBD2|TRBV7-7
TGTGCCAGCAGCCCGACTAGCGGGGGCACAGATACGCAGTATTTT
CASSPTSGGTDTQYF
>.|TRBJ2-1|.|TRBV4-1
TGCGCCAGCAGCGTACCCCTGGATGTGCAGTTCTTC
CASSVPLDVQFF
>few|TRBJ2-2|.|TRBV18
TGTGCCAGCTCACAAGGACTACACACCGGGGAGCTGTTTTTT
CASSQGLHTGELFF
>.|TRBJ1-5|.|TRBV4-2
TGTGCCAGCAGCCAAGTAGGGAAAGTACAGCCCCAGCATTTT
CASSQVGKVQPQHF
>.|TRBJ1-2|TRBD1|TRBV4-3
TGCGCCAGCAGCCAGCACGGGACAGGGGTAGTCGGCTACACCTTC
CASSQHGTGVVGYTF
>.|TRBJ2-1|.|TRBV29-1
TGCAGCGTTGCGGTCAATGAGCAGTTCTTC
CSVAVNEQFF
>.|TRBJ2-1|TRBD1|TRBV28
TGTGCCAGCAGTTTATTGGGACAGGGGGACGGGAAGGAGCAGTTCTTC
CASSLLGQGDGKEQFF
>.|TRBJ2-3|.|TRBV5-1
TGCGCCAGCAGGCTAACAGGGTTGGCAGATACGCAGTATTTT
CASRLTGLADTQYF
>.|TRBJ2-2|.|TRBV6-6
TGTGCCAGCAGTTACTTATACGGTAAAAACACCGGGGAGCTGTTTTTT
CASSYLYGKNTGELFF
>.|TRBJ1-5|.|TRBV19
TGTGCCAGTAGTATAAGAGTGCAGCGCAATCAGCCCCAGCATTTT
CASSIRVQRNQPQHF
>.|TRBJ2-6|TRBD1|TRBV6-6
TGTGCCAGTTTCGACAGGGCTGGGGCCAACGTCCTGACTTTC
CASFDRAGANVLTF
>.|TRBJ2-7|TRBD1|TRBV5-1
TGCGCCAGCAGCTTGGAGGACAGGTCCTACGAGCAGTACTTC
CASSLEDRSYEQYF
>.|TRBJ2-3|TRBD1|TRBV18
TGTGCCAGCTCACCCCGTTATACAGGGGTGGGAGATACGCAGTATTTT
CASSPRYTGVGDTQYF
>.|TRBJ2-2|TRBD2|TRBV10-1
TGCGCCAGCAGAGCGGGAGCGGCCGGGGAGCTGTTTTTT
CASRAGAAGELFF
>.|TRBJ2-7|TRBD2|TRBV7-3
TGTGCCAGCAGCACTCGACTAGCGGGAGATGACGAGCAGTACTTC
CASSTRLAGDDEQYF
>.|TRBJ1-5|.|TRBV27
TGTGCCAGCAGTCTGGACAGTGGTGGGCAGCCCCAGCATTTT
CASSLDSGGQPQHF
>.|TRBJ1-2|.|TRBV3-2
TGTCACAGGGAGTACGGCTACACCTTC
CHREYGYTF
>.|TRBJ2-7|.|TRBV11-3
TGTGCCAGCAGTAGAGACGGGACCTACGAGCAGTACTTC
CASSRDGTYEQYF
>.|TRBJ2-1|.|TRBV14
TGTGCCAGCAGCCTTGGGCTGGGGGATGAGCAGTTCTTC
CASSLGLGDEQFF
>.|TRBJ1-2|TRBD1|TRBV28
TGTGCCACCGTACTGGACAGGACTTATGGCTACACCTTC
CATVLDRTYGYTF
>.|TRBJ2-1|.|TRBV4-1
TGCGCCAGCAGCCCCCAGGCGGCAGCGGCCTACAATGAGCAGTTCTTC
CASSPQAAAAYNEQFF